This TCR beta chain was sequenced for a study of blood T cell repertoires in COVID-19. Germline values: CDR1 SGHVS, CDR2 FQNEAQ. V lost 7 bases, J lost 3 bases, and 7 bases stayed unmatched. The CDR3 has 14 amino acids. Here immunoSEQ multiplex PCR was the method, and the copy in TCRdb shows in-frame clones only, minus some. The data contain 270,000 or so clones, about 91% of them singletons. This clone has more than one count but fewer than ten. The clonotype was recovered from a woman in her thirties or forties with acute COVID-19. The specimen sequenced was PBMCs or T cells enriched from blood (not recorded which). The V and J genes are TRBV7-8 and TRBJ1-1, with TRBD1 matching 8 bases. CDR3 DNA: TGTGCCAGCAAGCCCAGGACAGGGCACACTGAAGCTTTCTTT. This gives the protein CASKPRTGHTEAFF.